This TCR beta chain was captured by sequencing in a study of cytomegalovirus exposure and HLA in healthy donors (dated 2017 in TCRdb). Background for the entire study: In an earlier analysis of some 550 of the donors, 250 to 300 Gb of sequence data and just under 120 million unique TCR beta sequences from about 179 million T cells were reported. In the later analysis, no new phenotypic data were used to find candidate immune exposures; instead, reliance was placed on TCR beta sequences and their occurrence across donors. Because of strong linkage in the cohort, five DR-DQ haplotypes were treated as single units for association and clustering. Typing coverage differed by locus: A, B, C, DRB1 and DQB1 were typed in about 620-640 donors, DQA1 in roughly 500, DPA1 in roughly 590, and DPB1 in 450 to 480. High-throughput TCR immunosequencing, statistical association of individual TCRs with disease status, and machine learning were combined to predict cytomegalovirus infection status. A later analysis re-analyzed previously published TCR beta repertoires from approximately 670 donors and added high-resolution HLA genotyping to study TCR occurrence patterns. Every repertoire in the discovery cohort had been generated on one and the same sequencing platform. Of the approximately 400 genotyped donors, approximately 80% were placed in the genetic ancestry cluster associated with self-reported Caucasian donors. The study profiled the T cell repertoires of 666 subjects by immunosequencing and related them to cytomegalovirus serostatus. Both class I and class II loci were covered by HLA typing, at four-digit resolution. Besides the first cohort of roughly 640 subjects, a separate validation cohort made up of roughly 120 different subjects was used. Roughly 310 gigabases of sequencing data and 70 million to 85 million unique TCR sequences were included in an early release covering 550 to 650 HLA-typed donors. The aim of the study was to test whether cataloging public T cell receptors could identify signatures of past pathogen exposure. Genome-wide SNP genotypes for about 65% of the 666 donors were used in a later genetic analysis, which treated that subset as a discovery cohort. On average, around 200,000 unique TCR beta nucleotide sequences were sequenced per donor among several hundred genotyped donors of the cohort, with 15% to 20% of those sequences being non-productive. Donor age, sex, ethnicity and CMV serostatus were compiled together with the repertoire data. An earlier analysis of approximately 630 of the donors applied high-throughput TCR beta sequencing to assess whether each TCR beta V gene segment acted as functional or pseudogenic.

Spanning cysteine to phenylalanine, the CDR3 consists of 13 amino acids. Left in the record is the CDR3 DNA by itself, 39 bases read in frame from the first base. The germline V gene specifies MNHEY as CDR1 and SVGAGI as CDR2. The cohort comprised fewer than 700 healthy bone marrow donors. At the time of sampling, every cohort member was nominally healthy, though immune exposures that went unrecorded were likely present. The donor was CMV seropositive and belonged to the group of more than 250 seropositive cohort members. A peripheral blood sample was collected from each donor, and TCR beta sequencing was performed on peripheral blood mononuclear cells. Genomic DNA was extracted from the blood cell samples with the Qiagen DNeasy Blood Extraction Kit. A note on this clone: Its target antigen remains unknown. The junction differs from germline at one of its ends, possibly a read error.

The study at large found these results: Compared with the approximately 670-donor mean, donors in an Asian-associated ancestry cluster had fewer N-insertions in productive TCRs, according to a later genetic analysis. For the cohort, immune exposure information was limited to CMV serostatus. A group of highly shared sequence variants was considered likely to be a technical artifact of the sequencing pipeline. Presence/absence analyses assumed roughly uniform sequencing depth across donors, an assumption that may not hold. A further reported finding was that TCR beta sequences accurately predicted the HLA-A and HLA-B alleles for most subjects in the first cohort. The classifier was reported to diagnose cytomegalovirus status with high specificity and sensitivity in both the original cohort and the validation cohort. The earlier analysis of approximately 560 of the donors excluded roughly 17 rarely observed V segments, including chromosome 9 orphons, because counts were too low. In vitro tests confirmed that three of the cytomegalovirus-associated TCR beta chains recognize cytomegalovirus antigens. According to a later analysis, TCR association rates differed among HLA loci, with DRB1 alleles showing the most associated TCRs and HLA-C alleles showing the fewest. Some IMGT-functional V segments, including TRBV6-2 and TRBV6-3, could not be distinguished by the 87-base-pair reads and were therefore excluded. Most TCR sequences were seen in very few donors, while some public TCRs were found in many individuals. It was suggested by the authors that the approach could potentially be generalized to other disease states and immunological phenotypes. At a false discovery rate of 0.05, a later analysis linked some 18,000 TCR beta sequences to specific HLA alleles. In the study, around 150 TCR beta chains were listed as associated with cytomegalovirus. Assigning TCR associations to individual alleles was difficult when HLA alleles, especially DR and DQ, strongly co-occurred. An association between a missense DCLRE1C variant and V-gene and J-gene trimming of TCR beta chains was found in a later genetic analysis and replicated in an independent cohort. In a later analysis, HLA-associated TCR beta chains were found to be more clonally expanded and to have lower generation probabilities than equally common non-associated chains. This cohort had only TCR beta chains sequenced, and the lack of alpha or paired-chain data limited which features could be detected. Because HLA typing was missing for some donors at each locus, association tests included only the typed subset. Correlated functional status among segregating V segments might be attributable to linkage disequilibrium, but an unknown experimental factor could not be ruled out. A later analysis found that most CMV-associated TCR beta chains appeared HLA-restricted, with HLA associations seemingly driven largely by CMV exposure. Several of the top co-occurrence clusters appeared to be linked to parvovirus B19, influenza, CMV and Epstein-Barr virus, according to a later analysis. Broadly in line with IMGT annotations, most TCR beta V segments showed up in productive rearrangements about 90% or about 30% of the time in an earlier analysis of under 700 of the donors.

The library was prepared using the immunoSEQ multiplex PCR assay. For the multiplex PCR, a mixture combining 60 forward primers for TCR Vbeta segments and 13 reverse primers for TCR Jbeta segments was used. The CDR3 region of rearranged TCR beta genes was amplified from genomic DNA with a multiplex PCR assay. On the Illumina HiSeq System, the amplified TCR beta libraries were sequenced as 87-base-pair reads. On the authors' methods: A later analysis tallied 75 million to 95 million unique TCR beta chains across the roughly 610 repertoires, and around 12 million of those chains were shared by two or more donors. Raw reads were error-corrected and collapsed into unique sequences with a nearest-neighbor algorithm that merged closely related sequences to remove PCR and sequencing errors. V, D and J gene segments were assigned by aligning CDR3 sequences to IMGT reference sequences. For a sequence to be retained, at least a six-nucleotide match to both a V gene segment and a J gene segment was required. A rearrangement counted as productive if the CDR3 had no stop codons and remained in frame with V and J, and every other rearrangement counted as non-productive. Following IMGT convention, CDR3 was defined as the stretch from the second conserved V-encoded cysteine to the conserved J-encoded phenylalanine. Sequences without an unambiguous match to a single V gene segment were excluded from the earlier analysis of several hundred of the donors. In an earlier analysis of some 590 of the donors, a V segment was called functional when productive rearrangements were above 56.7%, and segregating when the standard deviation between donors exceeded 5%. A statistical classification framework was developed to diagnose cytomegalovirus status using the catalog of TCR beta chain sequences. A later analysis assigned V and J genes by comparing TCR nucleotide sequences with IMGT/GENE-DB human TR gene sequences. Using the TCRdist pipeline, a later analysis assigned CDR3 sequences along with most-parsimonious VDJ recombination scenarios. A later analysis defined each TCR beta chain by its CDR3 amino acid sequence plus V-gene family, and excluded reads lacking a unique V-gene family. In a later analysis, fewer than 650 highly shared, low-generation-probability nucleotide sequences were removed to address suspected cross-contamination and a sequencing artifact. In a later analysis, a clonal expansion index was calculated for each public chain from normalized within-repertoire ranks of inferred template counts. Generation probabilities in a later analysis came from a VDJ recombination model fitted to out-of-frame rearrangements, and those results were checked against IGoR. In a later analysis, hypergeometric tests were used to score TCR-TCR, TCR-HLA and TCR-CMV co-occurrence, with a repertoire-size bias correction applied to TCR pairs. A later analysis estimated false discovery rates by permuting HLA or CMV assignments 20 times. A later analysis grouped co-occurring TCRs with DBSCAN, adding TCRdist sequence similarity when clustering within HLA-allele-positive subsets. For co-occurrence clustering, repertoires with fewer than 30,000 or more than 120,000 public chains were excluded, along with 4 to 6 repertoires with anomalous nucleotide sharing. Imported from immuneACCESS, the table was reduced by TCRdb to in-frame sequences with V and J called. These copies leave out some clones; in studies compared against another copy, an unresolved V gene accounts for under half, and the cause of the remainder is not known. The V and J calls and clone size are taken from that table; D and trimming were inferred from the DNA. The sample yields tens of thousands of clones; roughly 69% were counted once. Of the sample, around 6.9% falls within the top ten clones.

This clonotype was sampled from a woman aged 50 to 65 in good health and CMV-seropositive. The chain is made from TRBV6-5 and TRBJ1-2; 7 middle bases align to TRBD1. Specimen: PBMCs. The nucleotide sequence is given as TGTGCCAGCGGCCCGGGACAGCTCTATGGCTACACTTTC. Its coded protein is CASGPGQLYGYTF.